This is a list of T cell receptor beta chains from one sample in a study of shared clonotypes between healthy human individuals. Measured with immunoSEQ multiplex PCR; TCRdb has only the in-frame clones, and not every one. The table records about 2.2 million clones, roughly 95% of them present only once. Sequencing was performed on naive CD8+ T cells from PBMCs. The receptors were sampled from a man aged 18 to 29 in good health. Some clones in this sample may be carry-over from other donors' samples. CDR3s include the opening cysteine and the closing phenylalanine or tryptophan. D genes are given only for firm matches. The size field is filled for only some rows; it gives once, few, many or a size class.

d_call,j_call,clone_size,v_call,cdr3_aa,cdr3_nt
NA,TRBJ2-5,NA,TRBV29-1,CSVHLADQETQYF,TGCAGCGTTCATTTAGCGGACCAAGAGACCCAGTACTTC
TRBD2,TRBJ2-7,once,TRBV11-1,CASSLTGGLAESSYEQYF,TGTGCCAGCAGCTTAACCGGCGGCCTAGCGGAAAGCTCCTACGAGCAGTACTTC
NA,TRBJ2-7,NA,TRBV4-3,CASSRGESYEQYF,TGCGCCAGCAGCCGCGGAGAATCGTACGAGCAGTACTTC
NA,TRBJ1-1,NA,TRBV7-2,CASSLSDGNTEAFF,TGTGCCAGCAGCCTTTCCGATGGGAACACTGAAGCTTTCTTT
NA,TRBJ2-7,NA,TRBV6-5,CASSYRPTRSYEQYF,TGTGCCAGCAGTTACCGACCGACAAGATCCTACGAGCAGTACTTC
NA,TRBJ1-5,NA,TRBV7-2,CASSRTGITNQPQHF,TGTGCCAGCAGCCGTACAGGGATTACTAATCAGCCCCAGCATTTT
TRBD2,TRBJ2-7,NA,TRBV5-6,CASSWGLAGEVGYEQYF,TGTGCCAGCAGCTGGGGACTAGCGGGAGAGGTAGGATACGAGCAGTACTTC
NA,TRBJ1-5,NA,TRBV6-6,CASSYSADPEPQHF,TGTGCCAGCAGTTACTCGGCGGATCCTGAGCCCCAGCATTTT
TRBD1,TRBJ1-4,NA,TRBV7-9,CASSLGTGNEKLFF,TGTGCCAGCAGCTTAGGGACAGGGAACGAAAAACTGTTTTTT
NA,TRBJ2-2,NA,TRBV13,CASSSTGPNTGELFF,TGTGCCAGCAGCTCCACAGGGCCGAACACCGGGGAGCTGTTTTTT
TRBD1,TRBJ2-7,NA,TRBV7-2,CASSVTGQGPLEEQYF,TGTGCCAGCAGCGTAACCGGACAGGGGCCCCTTGAGGAGCAGTACTTC
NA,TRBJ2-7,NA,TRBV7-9,CASSSASREQYF,TGTGCCAGCAGCTCAGCCTCTCGCGAGCAGTACTTC
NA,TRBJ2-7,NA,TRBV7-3,CASSLGTENEQYF,TGTGCCAGCAGCCTCGGGACGGAAAACGAGCAGTACTTC
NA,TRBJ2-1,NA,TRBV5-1,CASSLWVENDEQFF,TGCGCCAGCAGCTTGTGGGTCGAGAACGATGAGCAGTTCTTC
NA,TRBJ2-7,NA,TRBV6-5,CASSYPDWGEQYF,TGTGCCAGCAGTTACCCTGATTGGGGCGAGCAGTACTTC
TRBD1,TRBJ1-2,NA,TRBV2,CASWTGGDYGYTF,TGTGCCAGCTGGACAGGGGGCGACTATGGCTACACCTTC
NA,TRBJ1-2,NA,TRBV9,CASSVSYETGDNYGYTF,TGTGCCAGCAGCGTTTCCTATGAGACAGGAGATAACTATGGCTACACCTTC
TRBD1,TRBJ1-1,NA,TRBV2,CASSLGTGGGMNTEAFF,TGTGCCAGCAGCTTAGGGACAGGGGGCGGCATGAACACTGAAGCTTTCTTT
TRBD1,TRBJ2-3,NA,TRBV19,CASSTGTGTTDTQYF,TGTGCCAGTAGCACCGGGACAGGGACGACAGATACGCAGTATTTT
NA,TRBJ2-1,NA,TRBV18,CASSPQDGTSYNEQFF,TGTGCCAGCTCACCACAGGATGGAACCTCCTACAATGAGCAGTTCTTC
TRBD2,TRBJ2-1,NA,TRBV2,CANSSGRLNEQFF,TGTGCCAATTCTAGCGGGAGGCTGAATGAGCAGTTCTTC
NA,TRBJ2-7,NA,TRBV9,CASSVGGDGTYEQYF,TGTGCCAGCAGCGTAGGAGGGGACGGGACCTACGAGCAGTACTTC
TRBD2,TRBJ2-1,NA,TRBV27,CASRSQAGGNNEQFF,TGTGCCAGCAGATCCCAAGCGGGAGGCAACAATGAGCAGTTCTTC
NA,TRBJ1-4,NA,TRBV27,CASSPLLFTGPKHEKLFF,TGTGCCAGCAGCCCCCTTCTGTTTACAGGGCCCAAGCATGAAAAACTGTTTTTT
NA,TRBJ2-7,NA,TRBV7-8,CASSLYLGGRDRAYEQYF,TGTGCCAGCAGCTTATACTTAGGGGGGCGGGACAGAGCCTACGAGCAGTACTTC
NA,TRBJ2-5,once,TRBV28,CASSPSAATQYF,TGTGCCAGCAGTCCCTCCGCGGCGACCCAGTACTTC
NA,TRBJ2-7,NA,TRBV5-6,CASSLDRNYEQYF,TGTGCCAGCAGCTTGGACAGGAACTACGAGCAGTACTTC
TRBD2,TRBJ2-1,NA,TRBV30,CAWSEPMIVTSGRADEQFF,TGTGCCTGGAGTGAGCCAATGATCGTGACTAGCGGGAGGGCCGATGAGCAGTTCTTC
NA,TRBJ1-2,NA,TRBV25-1,CASSEGPRPLYGYTF,TGTGCCAGCAGCGAAGGACCCAGACCGCTCTATGGCTACACCTTC